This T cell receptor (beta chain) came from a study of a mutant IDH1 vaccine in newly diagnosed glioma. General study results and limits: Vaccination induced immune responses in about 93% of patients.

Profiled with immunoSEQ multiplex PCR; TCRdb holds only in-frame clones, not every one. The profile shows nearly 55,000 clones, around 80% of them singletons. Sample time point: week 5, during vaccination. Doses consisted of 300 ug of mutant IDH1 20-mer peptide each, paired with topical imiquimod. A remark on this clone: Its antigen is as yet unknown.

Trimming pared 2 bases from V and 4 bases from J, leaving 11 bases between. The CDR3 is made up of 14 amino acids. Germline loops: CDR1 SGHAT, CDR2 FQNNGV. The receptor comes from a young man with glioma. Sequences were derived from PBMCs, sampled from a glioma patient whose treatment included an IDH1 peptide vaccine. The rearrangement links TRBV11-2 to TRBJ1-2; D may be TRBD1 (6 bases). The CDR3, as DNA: TGTGCCAGCAGCTTAAAGGGGGATGGCTATGGCTACACCTTC. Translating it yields CASSLKGDGYGYTF.